This note documents a single TCR beta chain sequence. This CDR3 is built from 14 residues. The germline V and J ends were trimmed by 3 bases and 4 bases, with 13 bases remaining between them. From germline, CDR1 is SGDLS and CDR2 YYNGEE. This entry is derived from a study of control samples from healthy donors and cancer patients. The assay was immunoSEQ multiplex PCR, and TCRdb's table has in-frame clones only and misses some. The sample lists around 120,000 clones, approximately 95% occurring once. The sample taken for sequencing was blood. The chain recombines TRBV9 with TRBJ1-2; D unresolved. This receptor was obtained from a man in his thirties or forties in good health. The CDR3 nucleotides are TGTGCCAGCAGCGGATGGGCCCAGTCCTATGGCTACACCTTC. Residues: CASSGWAQSYGYTF.